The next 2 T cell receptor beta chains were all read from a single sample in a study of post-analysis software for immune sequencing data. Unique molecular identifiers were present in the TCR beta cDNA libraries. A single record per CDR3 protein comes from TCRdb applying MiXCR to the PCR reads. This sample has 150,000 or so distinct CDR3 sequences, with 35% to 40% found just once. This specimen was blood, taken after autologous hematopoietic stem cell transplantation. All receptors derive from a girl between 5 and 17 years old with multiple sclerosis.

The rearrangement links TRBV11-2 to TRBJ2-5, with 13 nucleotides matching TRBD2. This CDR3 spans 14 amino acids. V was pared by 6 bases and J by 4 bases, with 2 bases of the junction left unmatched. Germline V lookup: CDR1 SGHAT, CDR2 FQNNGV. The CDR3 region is CASRLAGGGETQYF. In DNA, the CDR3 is TGTGCCAGCAGACTAGCGGGAGGGGGAGAGACCCAGTACTTC.

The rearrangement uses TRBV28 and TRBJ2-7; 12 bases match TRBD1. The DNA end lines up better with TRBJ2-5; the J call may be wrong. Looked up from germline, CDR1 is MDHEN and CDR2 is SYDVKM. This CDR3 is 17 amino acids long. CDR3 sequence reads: CASSFRSGQGAWETQYF. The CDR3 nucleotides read TGTGCCAGCAGTTTCCGCTCGGGACAGGGGGCTTGGGAGACCCAGTACTTC.